This T cell receptor (beta chain) was profiled in a study of blood T cell repertoires in COVID-19. On the study more broadly: Samples of COVID-19 (acute and convalescent) were obtained from the United States, Italy and Spain. T cells, B-cell-depleted T cells, or PBMCs supplied cDNA or gDNA.

Methods used by the authors: Estimation of nucleated cell counts was performed using reference gene primer amplification. Sequencing used immunoSEQ multiplex PCR; TCRdb keeps in-frame clones, though not all of them. V, J and clone size are taken as reported in that table, and D and trimming were inferred from the DNA itself. This sample yields roughly 120,000 clones, of which 70% to 80% are seen a single time; about 6.8% belongs to the top ten. J was trimmed by 8 bases and V by 4 bases; bases with no gene match: 8. The CDR3 is 14 residues long. Germline lookup yields CDR1 SGHNT and CDR2 YYREEE (reference sequence).

The chain has TRBV5-4 and TRBJ2-4; TRBD1 matches at 8 bases. Sequencing was performed on peripheral blood. The clonotype comes from an older man with acute or convalescent COVID-19. CDR3 region: CASSEGQALDIQYF. The CDR3 DNA follows: TGTGCCAGCAGCGAGGGACAGGCGCTGGACATTCAGTACTTC.